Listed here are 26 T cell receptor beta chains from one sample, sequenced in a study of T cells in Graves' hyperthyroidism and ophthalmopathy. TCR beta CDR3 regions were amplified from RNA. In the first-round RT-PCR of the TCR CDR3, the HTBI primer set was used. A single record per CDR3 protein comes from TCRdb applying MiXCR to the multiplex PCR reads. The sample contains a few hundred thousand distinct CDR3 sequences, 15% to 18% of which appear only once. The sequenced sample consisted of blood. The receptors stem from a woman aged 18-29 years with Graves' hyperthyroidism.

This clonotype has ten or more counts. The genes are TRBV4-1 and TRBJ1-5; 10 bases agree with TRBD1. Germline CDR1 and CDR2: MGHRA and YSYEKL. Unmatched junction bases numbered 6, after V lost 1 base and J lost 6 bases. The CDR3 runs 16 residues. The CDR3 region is CASSQGDRGISQPQHF. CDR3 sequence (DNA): TGCGCCAGCAGCCAAGGGGACAGGGGAATTTCTCAGCCCCAGCATTTT.

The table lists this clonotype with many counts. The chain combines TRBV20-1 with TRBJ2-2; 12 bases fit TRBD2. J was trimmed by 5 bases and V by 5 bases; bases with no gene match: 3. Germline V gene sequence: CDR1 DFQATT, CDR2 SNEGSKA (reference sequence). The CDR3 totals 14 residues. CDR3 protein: CSALAGGRTGELFF. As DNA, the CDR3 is TGCAGTGCTCTAGCGGGGGGGCGTACCGGGGAGCTGTTTTTT.

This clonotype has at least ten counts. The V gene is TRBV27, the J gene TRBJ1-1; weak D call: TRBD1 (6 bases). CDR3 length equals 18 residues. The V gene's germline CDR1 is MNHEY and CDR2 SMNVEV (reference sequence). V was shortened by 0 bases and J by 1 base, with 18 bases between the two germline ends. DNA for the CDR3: TGTGCCAGCAGTTTATCGGGGGACACGAGGAGGAGGAACACTGAAGCTTTCTTT. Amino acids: CASSLSGDTRRRNTEAFF.

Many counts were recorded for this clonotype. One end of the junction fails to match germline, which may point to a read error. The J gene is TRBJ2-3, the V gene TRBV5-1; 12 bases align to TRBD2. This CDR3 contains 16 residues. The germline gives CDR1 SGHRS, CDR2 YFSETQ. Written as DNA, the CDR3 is TGCACCAGCAGCGCCCCGACTAGCGGGAGATCAGATACGCAGTATTTT. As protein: CTSSAPTSGRSDTQYF.

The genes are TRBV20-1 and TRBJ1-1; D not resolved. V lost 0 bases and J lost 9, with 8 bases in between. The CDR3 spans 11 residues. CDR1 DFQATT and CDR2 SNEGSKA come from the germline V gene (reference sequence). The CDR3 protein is CSARDIGQAFF. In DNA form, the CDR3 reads TGCAGTGCTAGAGATATAGGACAAGCTTTCTTT.

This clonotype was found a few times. CDR3 nucleotides: TGTGCCAGCAGCTTAGTTTTCAATGAGCAGTTCTTC. As protein: CASSLVFNEQFF. The J gene is TRBJ2-1, the V gene TRBV7-9; D is uncertain. The length of the CDR3 is 12 residues. CDR1 SEHNR and CDR2 FQNEAQ come from the germline V gene (reference sequence). V lost 1 base to trimming and J lost 6 bases, with 4 bases between them.

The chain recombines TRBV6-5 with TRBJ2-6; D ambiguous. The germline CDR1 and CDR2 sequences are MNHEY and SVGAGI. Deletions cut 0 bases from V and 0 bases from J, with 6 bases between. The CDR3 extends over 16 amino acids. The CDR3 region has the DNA TGTGCCAGCAGTTACTCTACCAACTCTGGGGCCAACGTCCTGACTTTC. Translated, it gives CASSYSTNSGANVLTF.

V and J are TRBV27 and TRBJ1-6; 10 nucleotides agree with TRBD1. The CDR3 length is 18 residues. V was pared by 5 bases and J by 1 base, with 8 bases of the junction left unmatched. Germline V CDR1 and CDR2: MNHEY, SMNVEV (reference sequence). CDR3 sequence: CASSAGTGVWSYNSPLHF. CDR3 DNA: TGTGCCAGCAGTGCCGGGACAGGGGTTTGGTCCTATAATTCACCCCTCCACTTT.

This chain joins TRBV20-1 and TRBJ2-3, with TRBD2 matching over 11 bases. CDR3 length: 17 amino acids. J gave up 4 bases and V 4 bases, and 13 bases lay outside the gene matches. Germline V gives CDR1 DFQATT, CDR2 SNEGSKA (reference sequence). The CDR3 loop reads CSATDARLAGGADTQYF. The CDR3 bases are TGCAGTGCTACCGACGCCCGGCTAGCGGGGGGCGCAGATACGCAGTATTTT.

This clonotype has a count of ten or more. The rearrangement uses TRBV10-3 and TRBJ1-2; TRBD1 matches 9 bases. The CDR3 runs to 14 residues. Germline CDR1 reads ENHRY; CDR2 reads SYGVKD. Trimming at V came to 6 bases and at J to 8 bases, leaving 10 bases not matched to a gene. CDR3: CAIRPGQGKEGYTF. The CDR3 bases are TGTGCCATCAGACCGGGACAGGGCAAAGAAGGCTACACCTTC.

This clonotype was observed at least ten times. CDR3 region: CASSFWGDRITDTQYF. The CDR3 nucleotides read TGTGCCAGCAGTTTCTGGGGGGACAGGATTACAGATACGCAGTATTTT. This chain connects TRBV6-1 to TRBJ2-3; 8 nucleotides match TRBD1. J lost 3 bases, V lost 5 bases, and 10 bases had no gene match. The CDR3 is made up of 16 amino acids. In germline, CDR1 is MNHNS, CDR2 SASEGT.

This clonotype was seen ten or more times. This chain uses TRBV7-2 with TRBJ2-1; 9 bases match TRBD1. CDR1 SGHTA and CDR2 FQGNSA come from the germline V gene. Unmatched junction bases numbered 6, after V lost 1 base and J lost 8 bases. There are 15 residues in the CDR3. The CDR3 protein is CASSLDQGQGDEQFF. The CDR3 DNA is TGTGCCAGCAGCTTAGATCAGGGACAGGGTGATGAGCAGTTCTTC. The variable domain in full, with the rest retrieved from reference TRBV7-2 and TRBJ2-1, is GAGVSQSPSNKVTEKGKDVELRCDPISGHTALYWYRQSLGQGLEFLIYFQGNSAPDKSGLPSDRFSAERTGGSVSTLTIQRTQQEDSAVYLCASSLDQGQGDEQFFGPGTRLTVL.

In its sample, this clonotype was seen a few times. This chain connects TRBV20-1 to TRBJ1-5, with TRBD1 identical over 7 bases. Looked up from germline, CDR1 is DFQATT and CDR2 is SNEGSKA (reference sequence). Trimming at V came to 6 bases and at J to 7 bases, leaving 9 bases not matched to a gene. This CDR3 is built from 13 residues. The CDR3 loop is CSAKQGFGQPQHF. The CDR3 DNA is TGCAGTGCGAAACAGGGGTTTGGGCAGCCCCAGCATTTT.

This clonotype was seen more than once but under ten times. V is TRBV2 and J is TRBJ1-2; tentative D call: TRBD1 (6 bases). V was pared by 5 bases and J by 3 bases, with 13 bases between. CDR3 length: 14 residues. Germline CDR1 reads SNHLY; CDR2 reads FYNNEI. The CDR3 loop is CASSPGQAYYGYTF. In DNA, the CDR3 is TGTGCCAGCAGTCCGGGACAAGCATACTATGGCTACACCTTC.

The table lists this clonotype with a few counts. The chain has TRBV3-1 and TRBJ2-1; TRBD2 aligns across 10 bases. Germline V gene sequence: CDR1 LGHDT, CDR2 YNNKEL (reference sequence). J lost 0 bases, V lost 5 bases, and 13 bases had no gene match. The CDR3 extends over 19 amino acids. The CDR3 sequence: CASSSRGAGGASSYNEQFF. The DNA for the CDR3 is TGTGCCAGCAGCTCACGCGGAGCGGGGGGGGCCAGCTCCTACAATGAGCAGTTCTTC.

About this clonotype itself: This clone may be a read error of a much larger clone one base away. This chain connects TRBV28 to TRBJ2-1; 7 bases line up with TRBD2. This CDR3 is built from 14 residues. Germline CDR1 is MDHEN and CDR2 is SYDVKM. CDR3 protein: CASIGRGTYDEQFF. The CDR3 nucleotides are TGTGCCAGCATTGGGCGGGGGACCTACGATGAGCAGTTCTTC.

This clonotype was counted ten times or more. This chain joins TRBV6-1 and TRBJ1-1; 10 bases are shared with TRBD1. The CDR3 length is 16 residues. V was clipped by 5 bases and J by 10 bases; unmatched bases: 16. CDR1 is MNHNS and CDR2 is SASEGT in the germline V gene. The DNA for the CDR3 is TGTGCCAGCAGTTTGGGGGGGGGGACAGGGGCCCTGCGAGCTTTCTTT. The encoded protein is CASSLGGGTGALRAFF.

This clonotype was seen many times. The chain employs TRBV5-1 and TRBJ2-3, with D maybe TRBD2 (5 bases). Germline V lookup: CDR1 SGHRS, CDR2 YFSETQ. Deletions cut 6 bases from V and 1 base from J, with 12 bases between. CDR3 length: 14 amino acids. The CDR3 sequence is CASIPSPRTDTQYF. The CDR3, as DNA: TGCGCCAGCATACCTAGCCCCCGCACAGATACGCAGTATTTT.

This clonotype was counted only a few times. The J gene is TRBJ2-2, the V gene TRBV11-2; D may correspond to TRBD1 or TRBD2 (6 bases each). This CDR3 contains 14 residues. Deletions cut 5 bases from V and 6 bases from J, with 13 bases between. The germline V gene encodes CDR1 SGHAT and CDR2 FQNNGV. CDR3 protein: CASSLGGRSGELFF. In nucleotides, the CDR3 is TGTGCCAGCAGCCTAGGGGGGCGGTCCGGGGAGCTGTTTTTT.

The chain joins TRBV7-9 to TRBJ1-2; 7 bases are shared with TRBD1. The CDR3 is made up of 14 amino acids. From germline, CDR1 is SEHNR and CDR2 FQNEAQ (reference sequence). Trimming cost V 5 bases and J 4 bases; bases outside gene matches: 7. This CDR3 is CASSPGQRLYGYTF. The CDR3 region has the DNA TGTGCCAGCAGCCCGGGACAGCGACTCTATGGCTACACCTTC.

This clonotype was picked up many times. The CDR3 spells CSALRENYGYTF. CDR3 coding DNA: TGCAGTGCCCTCCGGGAGAACTATGGCTACACCTTC. V gene TRBV20-1 combines with J gene TRBJ1-2; no firm D call. Between the trimmed V and J ends, which lost 6 bases and 2 bases, there was a span of 10 bases. The CDR3 contains 12 residues. CDR1 and CDR2 (germline): DFQATT, SNEGSKA (reference sequence).

In DNA, the CDR3 is TGCGCCAGCAGCCCGGGGGTAGCGGGACTCAATGAGCAGTTCTTC. Residues: CASSPGVAGLNEQFF. The rearrangement uses TRBV5-1 and TRBJ2-1, with 8 nucleotides matching TRBD2. With 4 bases clipped from V and 6 bases from J, the junction kept 9 bases outside the gene matches. CDR3 length: 15 amino acids. The germline gives CDR1 SGHRS, CDR2 YFSETQ.

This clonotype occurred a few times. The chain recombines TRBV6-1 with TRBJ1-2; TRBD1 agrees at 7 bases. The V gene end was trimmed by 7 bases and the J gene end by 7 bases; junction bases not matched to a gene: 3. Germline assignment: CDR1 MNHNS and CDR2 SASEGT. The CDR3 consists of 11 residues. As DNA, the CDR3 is TGTGCCAGCACACAGGGGATTGGCTACACCTTC. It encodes CASTQGIGYTF.

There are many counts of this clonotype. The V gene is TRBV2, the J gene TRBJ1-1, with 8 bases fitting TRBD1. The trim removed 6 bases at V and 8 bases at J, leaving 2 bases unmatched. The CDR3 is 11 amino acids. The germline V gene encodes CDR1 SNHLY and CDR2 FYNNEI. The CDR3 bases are TGTGCCAGCAGCAGGACAGGGGAAGCTTTCTTT. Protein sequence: CASSRTGEAFF.

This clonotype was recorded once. In nucleotides, the CDR3 is TGCGCCAGCAGCTTGGCCGGTACAGAAAAAGAGACCCAGTACTTC. This encodes CASSLAGTEKETQYF. The chain is built from TRBV5-1 and TRBJ2-5; D is uncertain. The CDR3 contains 15 residues. V shed 0 bases and J shed 3 bases, with 12 bases lying between them. Germline V gene lookup returns CDR1 SGHRS and CDR2 YFSETQ.

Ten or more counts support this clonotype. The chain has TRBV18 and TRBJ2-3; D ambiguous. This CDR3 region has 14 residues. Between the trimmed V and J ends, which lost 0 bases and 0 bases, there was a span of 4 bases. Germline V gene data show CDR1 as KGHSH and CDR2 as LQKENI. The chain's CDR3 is CASSPPDSTDTQYF. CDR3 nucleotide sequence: TGTGCCAGCTCACCACCCGATAGCACAGATACGCAGTATTTT.